The 5 T cell receptor beta chains presented below share a single source sample, sequenced in a study of shared clonotypes between healthy human individuals. Sequencing used immunoSEQ multiplex PCR; TCRdb keeps in-frame clones, though not all of them. The sample holds approximately 1,500,000 clones, more than 95% seen once. The sample was naive CD4+ T cells sorted from blood. Subset here: CD45RA+ positively selected. The receptors stem from a man between 25 and 39 years old in good health.

This sequence joins TRBV5-4 and TRBJ1-2, with a possible D match to TRBD1 (5 bases). V lost 4 bases to trimming and J lost 4 bases, with 20 bases between them. Germline assignment: CDR1 SGHNT and CDR2 YYREEE (reference sequence). CDR3 size: 16 residues. The CDR3 loop reads CASSPVRKGASYGYTF. In nucleotides, the CDR3 is TGTGCCAGCAGCCCGGTGCGGAAAGGGGCTAGCTATGGCTACACCTTC.

The gene calls are TRBV5-6 and TRBJ2-1, with D unresolved. The CDR3 is 12 residues long. CDR1 SGHDT and CDR2 YYEEEE come from the germline V gene. The germline V and J ends were trimmed by 1 base and 6 bases, with 5 bases remaining between them. The CDR3 nucleotides read TGTGCCAGCAGCTTGCTCGGCAATGAGCAGTTCTTC. Protein: CASSLLGNEQFF.

The V call is TRBV11-2, the J call TRBJ1-3; no clear D. The germline CDR1 and CDR2 sequences are SGHAT and FQNNGV. The CDR3 is 14 amino acids. Trimming left V 5 bases short and J 0 bases short, with 8 bases between. The CDR3 region is CASSREVSGNTIYF. CDR3 DNA sequence: TGTGCCAGCAGCCGCGAGGTCTCTGGAAACACCATATATTTT.

J is TRBJ2-1 and V is TRBV7-6; D is undetermined. From germline, CDR1 is SGHVS and CDR2 FNYEAQ. This CDR3 has 21 residues. Trimming left V 2 bases short and J 5 bases short, with 31 bases between. The CDR3 DNA reads as TGTGCCAGCAGCTTAATGGTCGGAACAGAGGCTCAACGGGCGATAAACAATGAGCAGTTCTTC. Its translation: CASSLMVGTEAQRAINNEQFF.

The V call is TRBV7-2, the J call TRBJ2-7; D is unclear. The CDR3 totals 14 residues. CDR1 and CDR2 from the germline V gene are SGHTA and FQGNSA. V lost 1 base, J lost 0 bases, and 7 bases lay in between. The CDR3 is CASSLDRISYEQYF. The CDR3 DNA is TGTGCCAGCAGCTTAGATCGGATCTCCTACGAGCAGTACTTC.